The clone carrying this TCR beta chain was seen a few times. Antigen specificity is unknown. TCRdb recomputed calls from the 5' RACE reads with MiXCR, one row per CDR3 protein. The repertoire consists of about 130,000 distinct CDR3 sequences, with approximately 17% occurring once and the leading ten covering approximately 33%. The source of the sample is a study of CD8 T cells in ankylosing spondylitis. Study-level results: Ankylosing spondylitis blood seemed to carry a telltale TCR beta motif made of about 8 highly homologous variants.

The germline gives CDR1 DFQATT, CDR2 SNEGSKA (reference sequence). The junction had 6 bases not matched to a gene; V was cut back by 5 bases and J by 2 bases. The CDR3 extends over 15 amino acids. The sequence derives from a male donor with ankylosing spondylitis. The genes are TRBV20-1 and TRBJ2-1; TRBD2 matches at 10 bases. The sequenced sample was blood, either unsorted or a sorted T cell fraction (not recorded which). The CDR3: CSASTGTSAYNEQFF. CDR3 in DNA: TGCAGTGCTTCCACCGGGACTAGCGCCTACAATGAGCAGTTCTTC.